The following is a T cell receptor beta chain sequence with its context. The entry originates in a study of blood T cell repertoires in COVID-19. In the study overall: The United States, Italy and Spain supplied acute and convalescent COVID-19 samples. PBMCs, B-cell-depleted T cells, or T cells provided the cDNA or gDNA that made up the material.

Per the study methods: Amplification from reference gene primers served as the basis for estimated nucleated cell counts. Assay used: immunoSEQ multiplex PCR; TCRdb lists only in-frame clones, some missing. D and trimming were read from the DNA, whereas the V and J calls and clone size are those reported in that table. The sample has 35,000 to 50,000 clones; about four fifths are singletons. There are 19 residues in the CDR3. V was pared by 3 bases and J by 2 bases, with 15 bases of the junction left unmatched. The germline V gene has CDR1 LGHNA and CDR2 YNFKEQ. The rearrangement joins TRBV4-2 to TRBJ2-3, with TRBD2 identical over 9 bases. The clonotype comes from an elderly woman with acute or convalescent COVID-19. The sequenced material came from peripheral blood. CDR3 in amino acids: CASSHRTRGAGGITDTQYF. The CDR3 region has the DNA TGTGCCAGCAGCCACCGAACCCGGGGAGCGGGGGGTATCACAGATACGCAGTATTTT.